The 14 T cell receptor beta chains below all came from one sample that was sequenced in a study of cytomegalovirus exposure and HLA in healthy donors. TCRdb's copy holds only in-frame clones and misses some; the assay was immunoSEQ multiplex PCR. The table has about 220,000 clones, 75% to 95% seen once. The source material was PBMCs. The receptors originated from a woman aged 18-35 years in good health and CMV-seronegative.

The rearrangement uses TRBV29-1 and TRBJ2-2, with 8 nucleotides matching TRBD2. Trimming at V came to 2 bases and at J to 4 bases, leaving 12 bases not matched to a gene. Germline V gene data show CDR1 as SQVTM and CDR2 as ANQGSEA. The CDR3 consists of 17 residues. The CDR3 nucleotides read TGCAGCGTTGAACGGGCCAACGGGAGGGGTCGCACCGGGGAGCTGTTTTTT. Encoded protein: CSVERANGRGRTGELFF.

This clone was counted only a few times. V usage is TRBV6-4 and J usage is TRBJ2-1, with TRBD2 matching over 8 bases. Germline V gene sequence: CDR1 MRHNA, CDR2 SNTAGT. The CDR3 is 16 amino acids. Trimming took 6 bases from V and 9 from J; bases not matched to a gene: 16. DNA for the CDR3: TGTGCCAGCAGCGCTACCTCCGGGACTAGTTCGACTGAGCAGTTCTTC. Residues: CASSATSGTSSTEQFF.

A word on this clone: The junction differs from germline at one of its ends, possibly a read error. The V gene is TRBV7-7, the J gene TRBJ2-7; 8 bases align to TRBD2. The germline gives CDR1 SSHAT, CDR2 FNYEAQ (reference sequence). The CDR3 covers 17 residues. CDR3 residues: CASSLVVAEREICEQYF. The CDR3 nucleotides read TGTGCTAGCAGCTTAGTAGTGGCGGAGCGGGAGATTTGCGAGCAGTACTTC.

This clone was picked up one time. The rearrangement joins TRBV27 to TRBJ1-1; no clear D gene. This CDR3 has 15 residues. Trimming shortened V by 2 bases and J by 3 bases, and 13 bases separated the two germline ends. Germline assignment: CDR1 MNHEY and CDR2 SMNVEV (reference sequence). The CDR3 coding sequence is TGTGCCAGCAGTTTAACCGGGCGGGGAGACACTGAAGCTTTCTTT. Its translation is CASSLTGRGDTEAFF.

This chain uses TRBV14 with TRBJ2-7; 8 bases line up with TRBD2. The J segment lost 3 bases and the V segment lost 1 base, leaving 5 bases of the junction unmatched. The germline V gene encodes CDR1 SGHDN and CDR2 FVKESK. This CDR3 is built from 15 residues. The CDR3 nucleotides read TGTGCCAGCAGCCAAGTCCTAGCGGGTAGCTACGAGCAGTACTTC. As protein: CASSQVLAGSYEQYF.

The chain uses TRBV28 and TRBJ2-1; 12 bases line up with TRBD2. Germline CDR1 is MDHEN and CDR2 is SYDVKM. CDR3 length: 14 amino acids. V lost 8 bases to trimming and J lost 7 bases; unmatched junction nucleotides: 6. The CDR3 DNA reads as TGTGCCAGCCTGACTAGCGGGAGACCGAATGAGCAGTTCTTC. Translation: CASLTSGRPNEQFF.

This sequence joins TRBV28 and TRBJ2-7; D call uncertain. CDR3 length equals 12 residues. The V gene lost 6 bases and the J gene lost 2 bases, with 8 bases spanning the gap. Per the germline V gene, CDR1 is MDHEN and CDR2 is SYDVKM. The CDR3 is CASSSLPYEQYF. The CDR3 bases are TGTGCCAGCAGCTCTCTCCCCTACGAGCAGTACTTC.

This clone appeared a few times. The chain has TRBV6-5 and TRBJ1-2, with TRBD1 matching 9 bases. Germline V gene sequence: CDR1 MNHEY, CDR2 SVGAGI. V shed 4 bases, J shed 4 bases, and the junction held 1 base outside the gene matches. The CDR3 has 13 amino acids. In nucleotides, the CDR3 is TGTGCCAGCAGTTTACAGGGGGCCTATGGCTACACCTTC. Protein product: CASSLQGAYGYTF.

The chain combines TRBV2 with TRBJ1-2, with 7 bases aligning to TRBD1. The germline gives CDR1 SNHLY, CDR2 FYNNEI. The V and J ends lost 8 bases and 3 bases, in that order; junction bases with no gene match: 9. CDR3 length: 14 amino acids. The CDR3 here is CASSADRDYYGYTF. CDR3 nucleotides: TGTGCCAGCTCAGCCGACAGGGACTACTATGGCTACACCTTC.

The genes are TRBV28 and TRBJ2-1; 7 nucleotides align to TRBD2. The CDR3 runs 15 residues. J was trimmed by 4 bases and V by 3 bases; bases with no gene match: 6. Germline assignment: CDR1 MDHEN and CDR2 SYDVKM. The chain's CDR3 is CASSFASGFYNEQFF. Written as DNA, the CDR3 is TGTGCCAGCAGTTTTGCTAGCGGTTTTTACAATGAGCAGTTCTTC. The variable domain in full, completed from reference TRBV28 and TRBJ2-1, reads DVKVTQSSRYLVKRTGEKVFLECVQDMDHENMFWYRQDPGLGLRLIYFSYDVKMKEKGDIPEGYSVSREKKERFSLILESASTNQTSMYLCASSFASGFYNEQFFGPGTRLTVL.

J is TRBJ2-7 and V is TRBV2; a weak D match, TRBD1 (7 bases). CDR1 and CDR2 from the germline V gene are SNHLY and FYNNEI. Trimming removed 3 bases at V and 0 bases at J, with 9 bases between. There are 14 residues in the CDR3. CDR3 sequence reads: CASSEQGGSYEQYF. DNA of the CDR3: TGTGCCAGCAGTGAGCAGGGGGGCTCCTACGAGCAGTACTTC.

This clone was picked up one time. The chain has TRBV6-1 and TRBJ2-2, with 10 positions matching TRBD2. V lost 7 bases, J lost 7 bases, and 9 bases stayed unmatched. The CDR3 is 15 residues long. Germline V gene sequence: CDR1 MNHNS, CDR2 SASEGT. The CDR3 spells CASTPSAGGVGELFF. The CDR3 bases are TGTGCCAGCACCCCCTCAGCGGGAGGGGTCGGGGAGCTGTTTTTT.

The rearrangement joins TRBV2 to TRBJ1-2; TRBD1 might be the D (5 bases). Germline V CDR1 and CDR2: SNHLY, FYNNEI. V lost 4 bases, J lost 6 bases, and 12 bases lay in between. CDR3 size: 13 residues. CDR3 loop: CASSVWGEDGYTF. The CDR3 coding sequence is TGTGCCAGCAGTGTCTGGGGGGAAGATGGCTACACCTTC. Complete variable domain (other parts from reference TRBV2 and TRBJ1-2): EPEVTQTPSHQVTQMGQEVILRCVPISNHLYFYWYRQILGQKVEFLVSFYNNEISEKSEIFDDQFSVERPDGSNFTLKIRSTKLEDSAMYFCASSVWGEDGYTFGSGTRLTVV.

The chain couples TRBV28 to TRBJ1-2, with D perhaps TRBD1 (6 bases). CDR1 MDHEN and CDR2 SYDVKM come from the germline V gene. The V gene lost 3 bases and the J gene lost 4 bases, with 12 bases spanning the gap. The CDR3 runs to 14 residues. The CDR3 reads CASSLWGQIYGYTF. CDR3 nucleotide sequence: TGTGCCAGCAGTTTGTGGGGGCAGATCTATGGCTACACCTTC.